The next 25 T cell receptor beta chains were all read from a single sample in a study of cytomegalovirus exposure and HLA in healthy donors. Assay used: immunoSEQ multiplex PCR; TCRdb lists only in-frame clones, some missing. Of under 200,000 clones in the sample, roughly 91% were seen once. Specimen: PBMCs. The receptors come from a young woman in good health and CMV-seropositive.

The chain uses TRBV12-5 and TRBJ2-7, with 9 bases aligning to TRBD1. The junction had 4 bases not matched to a gene; V was cut back by 6 bases and J by 1 base. The length of the CDR3 is 14 residues. Germline CDR1 and CDR2: LGHNT and FRNRAP. CDR3 protein: CASGQGARSYEQYF. CDR3 bases: TGTGCTAGTGGACAGGGGGCAAGATCCTACGAGCAGTACTTC.

This clone was picked up a small number of times. CDR3 DNA sequence: TGTGCCAGCACTAGCTCTAATGAGCAGTTCTTC. Translated: CASTSSNEQFF. V gene TRBV10-3 combines with J gene TRBJ2-1; tentatively, D is TRBD2 (6 bases). Trimming shortened V by 10 bases and J by 7 bases, and 11 bases separated the two germline ends. The germline CDR1 and CDR2 sequences are ENHRY and SYGVKD. The CDR3 consists of 11 residues.

This clone was seen once. V is TRBV6-5 and J is TRBJ2-1; possible D gene TRBD1, 6 bases. V lost 0 bases and J 3 bases, leaving 9 bases between the germline ends. Germline CDR1 reads MNHEY; CDR2 reads SVGAGI. There are 15 residues in the CDR3. The CDR3 loop is CASSYSDRSYNEQFF. The CDR3 DNA follows: TGTGCCAGCAGTTACTCGGACAGAAGCTACAATGAGCAGTTCTTC.

This clone came up a few times. The chain carries TRBV10-1 and TRBJ2-2; D remains ambiguous. V was clipped by 0 bases and J by 4 bases, with 9 bases between them. This CDR3 spans 15 amino acids. CDR1 is WNHNN and CDR2 is SYGVQD in the germline V gene (reference sequence). The CDR3 region has the DNA TGCGCCAGCAGTGAGTCTAACTTACTCACCGGGGAGCTGTTTTTT. As protein: CASSESNLLTGELFF.

The rearrangement uses TRBV30 and TRBJ2-2; 7 nucleotides match TRBD2. Germline V gene sequence: CDR1 GTSNPN, CDR2 SVGIG (reference sequence). Trimming cost V 1 base and J 4 bases; bases outside gene matches: 9. The CDR3 sequence is 16 residues long. CDR3 in DNA: TGTGCCTGGAGTGGTCAGGGAGGGAGCGGCACCGGGGAGCTGTTTTTT. It specifies CAWSGQGGSGTGELFF.

The rearrangement joins TRBV19 to TRBJ1-5; TRBD1 might be the D (6 bases). CDR1 is LNHDA, CDR2 SQIVND, per germline (reference sequence). V was pared by 7 bases and J by 3 bases, with 10 bases between. The CDR3 covers 13 residues. CDR3 residues: CASTGQYNQPQHF. The CDR3 region has the DNA TGTGCCAGTACTGGACAGTACAATCAGCCCCAGCATTTT.

The chain has TRBV9 and TRBJ2-7, with 7 bases matching TRBD1. Germline assignment: CDR1 SGDLS and CDR2 YYNGEE. Trimming removed 2 bases from V and 0 bases from J; junction bases left unmatched: 8. The CDR3 loop spans 16 amino acids. The CDR3 coding sequence is TGTGCCAGCAGCGTCTCAGGGGGAGAGGGCTCCTACGAGCAGTACTTC. Protein: CASSVSGGEGSYEQYF.

The chain carries TRBV28 and TRBJ1-1, with TRBD1 matching over 7 bases. Germline CDR1 MDHEN, CDR2 SYDVKM. J was trimmed by 3 bases and V by 6 bases; bases with no gene match: 19. This CDR3 contains 18 residues. This CDR3 reads CASSLPSRPRQGHTEAFF. CDR3 in DNA: TGTGCCAGCAGCCTACCCTCCCGCCCTCGACAGGGACACACTGAAGCTTTCTTT.

This chain joins TRBV28 and TRBJ1-1; 9 positions agree with TRBD1. Germline values: CDR1 MDHEN, CDR2 SYDVKM. Trimming took 6 bases from V and 4 from J; bases not matched to a gene: 12. The CDR3 loop spans 16 amino acids. CDR3 region: CASSFLPGQGVTEAFF. The CDR3 region has the DNA TGTGCCAGCAGCTTTTTGCCGGGACAGGGTGTCACTGAAGCTTTCTTT. Drawing the rest from reference TRBV28 and TRBJ1-1, the complete variable domain is DVKVTQSSRYLVKRTGEKVFLECVQDMDHENMFWYRQDPGLGLRLIYFSYDVKMKEKGDIPEGYSVSREKKERFSLILESASTNQTSMYLCASSFLPGQGVTEAFFGQGTRLTVV.

Notes on this clone: Compared with germline, one end of the junction differs, possibly owing to a read error. The chain links TRBV7-7 to TRBJ2-5; a weak D match, TRBD1 (6 bases). CDR3 length: 14 amino acids. Germline V gene data show CDR1 as SSHAT and CDR2 as FNYEAQ (reference sequence). As DNA, the CDR3 is TGTGCTAGCAGTCTATCCGGACAGTCAGAGACCCAGTACTTC. Its protein product is CASSLSGQSETQYF.

In its sample, this clone was seen a few times. The chain is built from TRBV10-1 and TRBJ1-2, with 7 bases aligning to TRBD1. Trimming removed 6 bases from V and 4 bases from J; junction bases left unmatched: 5. The germline gives CDR1 WNHNN, CDR2 SYGVQD (reference sequence). CDR3 size: 13 residues. CDR3 sequence: CASSVDRAYGYTF. The CDR3 DNA follows: TGCGCCAGCAGCGTTGACAGGGCCTATGGCTACACCTTC.

The chain employs TRBV5-6 and TRBJ2-1, with D possibly matching TRBD2 (6 bases). V was shortened by 1 base and J by 0 bases, with 17 bases between the two germline ends. The length of the CDR3 is 18 residues. Germline V gene lookup returns CDR1 SGHDT and CDR2 YYEEEE. The CDR3 DNA reads as TGTGCCAGCAGCTTGTCCGGCCGGAGGGCTAGCTCCTACAATGAGCAGTTCTTC. Its translation is CASSLSGRRASSYNEQFF.

This chain links TRBV7-9 with TRBJ2-1, with 8 positions matching TRBD2. This CDR3 has 12 amino acids. The germline V gene has CDR1 SEHNR and CDR2 FQNEAQ (reference sequence). Trimming took 5 bases from V and 10 from J; bases not matched to a gene: 4. The CDR3: CASSPTSGEQFF. CDR3 bases: TGTGCCAGCAGCCCAACTAGCGGCGAGCAGTTCTTC. Full variable domain (rest looked up from reference TRBV7-9 and TRBJ2-1): DTGVSQNPRHKITKRGQNVTFRCDPISEHNRLYWYRQTLGQGPEFLTYFQNEAQLEKSRLLSDRFSAERPKGSFSTLEIQRTEQGDSAMYLCASSPTSGEQFFGPGTRLTVL.

The chain carries TRBV10-3 and TRBJ1-2, with D possibly being TRBD1 (5 bases). V was cut by 5 bases and J by 2 bases, with 9 bases left in between. CDR1 and CDR2 (germline): ENHRY, SYGVKD. The CDR3 covers 13 residues. CDR3 loop: CAISIQENYGYTF. The CDR3 DNA reads as TGTGCCATCAGTATACAGGAGAACTATGGCTACACCTTC.

The chain employs TRBV11-2 and TRBJ1-5; 9 bases agree with TRBD1. J gave up 3 bases and V 5 bases, and 2 bases lay outside the gene matches. CDR3 length: 14 amino acids. The germline V gene encodes CDR1 SGHAT and CDR2 FQNNGV. The CDR3 here is CASSRTGVNQPQHF. CDR3 nucleotides: TGTGCCAGCAGCCGGACAGGGGTCAATCAGCCCCAGCATTTT. Full variable domain (rest looked up from reference TRBV11-2 and TRBJ1-5): EAGVAQSPRYKIIEKRQSVAFWCNPISGHATLYWYQQILGQGPKLLIQFQNNGVVDDSQLPKDRFSAERLKGVDSTLKIQPAKLEDSAVYLCASSRTGVNQPQHFGDGTRLSIL.

The gene calls are TRBV6-6 and TRBJ2-7; tentatively, D is TRBD2 (6 bases). In germline, CDR1 is MNHNY, CDR2 SVGAGI (reference sequence). The CDR3 has 15 residues. V was pared by 7 bases and J by 9 bases, with 25 bases between. CDR3: CASTGSGTGTGGQYF. The CDR3 DNA is TGTGCCAGCACTGGATCCGGGACGGGGACTGGAGGGCAGTACTTC.

The chain has TRBV28 and TRBJ2-1; D is unclear. Trimming removed 7 bases from V and 0 bases from J, with 16 bases in between. Looked up from germline, CDR1 is MDHEN and CDR2 is SYDVKM. The CDR3 extends over 16 amino acids. The CDR3 sequence is CASTLSASSSYNEQFF. The CDR3, as DNA: TGTGCCAGCACCCTCAGCGCCTCGAGCTCCTACAATGAGCAGTTCTTC.

In this sample, this clone turned up a few times. The rearrangement joins TRBV7-2 to TRBJ1-3; D is undetermined. V was shortened by 6 bases and J by 0 bases, with 15 bases between the two germline ends. The CDR3 totals 16 residues. Germline V gene sequence: CDR1 SGHTA, CDR2 FQGNSA. The CDR3 bases are TGTGCCAGCAGAATGAGCGGAACCAGCTCTGGAAACACCATATATTTT. Amino acids: CASRMSGTSSGNTIYF. The entire variable domain, with the rest obtained from reference TRBV7-2 and TRBJ1-3, is as follows: GAGVSQSPSNKVTEKGKDVELRCDPISGHTALYWYRQSLGQGLEFLIYFQGNSAPDKSGLPSDRFSAERTGGSVSTLTIQRTQQEDSAVYLCASRMSGTSSGNTIYFGEGSWLTVV.

This sequence joins TRBV6-1 and TRBJ1-4, with D possibly matching TRBD1 (5 bases). With 8 bases removed from V and 8 bases from J, the gap between germline ends came to 21 bases. Germline CDR1 reads MNHNS; CDR2 reads SASEGT. The CDR3 has 15 amino acids. CDR3 bases: TGTGCCAGCTTCAACGGGGGGTGGGGATCCGAAAAACTGTTTTTT. Its translation: CASFNGGWGSEKLFF.

This clone was seen more than once but under ten times. This rearrangement joins TRBV7-2 to TRBJ1-2; perhaps TRBD1 as D (5 bases). CDR3 size: 12 residues. Germline V gene lookup returns CDR1 SGHTA and CDR2 FQGNSA. Trimming shortened V by 5 bases and J by 4 bases, and 8 bases separated the two germline ends. As DNA, the CDR3 is TGTGCCAGCAGCGGGACTTTCTATGGCTACACCTTC. It yields the protein CASSGTFYGYTF.

The chain is built from TRBV30 and TRBJ2-4; TRBD2 might be the D (6 bases). The CDR3 length is 14 residues. CDR1 GTSNPN and CDR2 SVGIG come from the germline V gene (reference sequence). The V and J ends lost 4 bases and 2 bases respectively, with 12 bases between them. The CDR3 DNA reads TGTGCCTGGACCATTAGCGGAACCAAAAACATTCAGTACTTC. Its protein product is CAWTISGTKNIQYF.

The chain is built from TRBV2 and TRBJ1-1, with D possibly matching TRBD1 (5 bases). The CDR3 has 13 residues. Per germline, CDR1 SNHLY and CDR2 FYNNEI. The V end lost 7 bases, the J end lost 4 bases, and 13 bases lay between the germline ends. CDR3 protein: CASTTSRGTEAFF. The CDR3 bases are TGTGCCAGCACTACCAGTAGGGGCACTGAAGCTTTCTTT. Supplemented by reference TRBV2 and TRBJ1-1, the full variable domain reads EPEVTQTPSHQVTQMGQEVILRCVPISNHLYFYWYRQILGQKVEFLVSFYNNEISEKSEIFDDQFSVERPDGSNFTLKIRSTKLEDSAMYFCASTTSRGTEAFFGQGTRLTVV.

This clone was observed a few times. The chain combines TRBV9 with TRBJ2-5, with 7 bases identical to TRBD2. J was trimmed by 1 base and V by 0 bases; bases with no gene match: 6. The CDR3 has 16 amino acids. The germline gives CDR1 SGDLS, CDR2 YYNGEE. The CDR3 DNA reads as TGTGCCAGCAGCGTAGTTGTGGGAGGGACCCAAGAGACCCAGTACTTC. Protein product: CASSVVVGGTQETQYF.

In its sample, this clone was seen a few times. The V and J genes are TRBV20-1 and TRBJ1-5; the D is unclear. V gave up 0 bases and J gave up 11 bases, with 8 bases separating them. This CDR3 contains 11 residues. The V gene's germline CDR1 is DFQATT and CDR2 SNEGSKA (reference sequence). The CDR3, as DNA: TGCAGTGCTAGAGAGGGCGGGGCCCAGCATTTT. Protein product: CSAREGGAQHF.

The chain couples TRBV5-1 to TRBJ2-7; no reliable D call. The CDR3 is 12 amino acids. The V end was cut by 6 bases, the J end by 2 bases, with 9 bases between. In germline, CDR1 is SGHRS, CDR2 YFSETQ. The CDR3 nucleotides are TGCGCCAGCACCGACACCACCTACGAGCAGTACTTC. Residues: CASTDTTYEQYF.